This T cell receptor beta chain was recorded in a study of T-cell reconstitution after alpha-beta-depleted transplantation in children. The TCRbeta library was prepared with unique molecular identifiers. TCRdb ran MiXCR on the PCR reads and lists one entry per CDR3 protein. The repertoire has tens of thousands of distinct CDR3 sequences, over 4.5% of them found once; the top ten carry more than 30%. This clonotype has at least ten counts. Germline CDR1 is DFQATT and CDR2 is SNEGSKA (reference sequence). This CDR3 comprises 16 residues. The V end was cut by 0 bases, the J end by 0 bases, with 13 bases between.

V and J are TRBV20-1 and TRBJ2-3; D may be TRBD2 (5 bases). The sample consisted of PBMCs, mostly from graft donor cells, taken 60 days after TCRalphabeta/CD19-depleted stem cell transplant. This clonotype was sampled from a female patient between 2 and 15 years old who had a stem cell transplant for aplastic anemia, so the T cells may come from the graft donor. DNA of the CDR3: TGCAGTGCTAGAGATGGGCTAGCCGCCAGCACAGATACGCAGTATTTT. Translating gives CSARDGLAASTDTQYF.